This T cell receptor (beta chain) emerged from a study of OX40 agonist ivuxolimab in advanced cancers. Study-level background: Patients were dosed with the agonistic anti-OX40 (CD134) antibody ivuxolimab.

CDR1 and CDR2 from the germline V gene are SGHRS and YFSETQ. Trimming left V 3 bases short and J 0 bases short, with 19 bases between. This CDR3 comprises 18 residues. Profiling relied on immunoSEQ multiplex PCR, and the TCRdb table lists in-frame clones only, not all of them. The table has tens of thousands of clones, about 82% seen once; the top ten hold over 20%. Turning to this clone: Antigen specificity is unknown.

Overall study findings and caveats: On average, CD8+ T cells showed a greater number of expanded clones than CD4+.

The sample was CD4+ or CD8+ T cells sorted from blood, taken in a trial of the OX40 agonist ivuxolimab. The source is an adult with an advanced solid tumor such as melanoma, head and neck, liver or kidney cancer. This chain links TRBV5-1 with TRBJ1-3; possible D gene TRBD1, 5 bases. CDR3 sequence reads: CASSSGPSTSTSGNTIYF. The DNA of the CDR3 is TGCGCCAGCAGCTCGGGACCTTCTACATCCACCTCTGGAAACACCATATATTTT. The whole variable domain, remainder taken from reference TRBV5-1 and TRBJ1-3, is KAGVTQTPRYLIKTRGQQVTLSCSPISGHRSVSWYQQTPGQGLQFLFEYFSETQRNKGNFPGRFSGRQFSNSRSEMNVSTLELGDSALYLCASSSGPSTSTSGNTIYFGEGSWLTVV.